This TCR beta chain was obtained from a study of neurological immune-mediated disorders. Findings and caveats of the study: The greatest TCR clonal expansion appeared in HTLV-1-associated myelopathy and the smallest, falling below healthy controls, in multiple sclerosis. The expanded clones of different subjects shared no CDR3 amino acid sequences (suggesting private repertoires in all groups).

CDR1 is DFQATT, CDR2 SNEGSKA, per germline (reference sequence). The V gene lost 5 bases and the J gene lost 2 bases, with 12 bases spanning the gap. This CDR3 comprises 13 residues. This clonotype was seen a few times. The antigen is unknown. cDNA synthesis was performed by 5'RACE with 10-nucleotide random UMIs. One entry per CDR3 protein, called by TCRdb with MiXCR from the 5' RACE reads. The sample lists around 50,000 distinct CDR3 sequences, roughly 3.3% occurring once. The rearrangement uses TRBV20-1 and TRBJ1-2, with D perhaps matching TRBD1 (6 bases). The origin of this receptor is a woman aged 25 to 39 with multiple sclerosis. Specimen: PBMCs. CDR3 in amino acids: CSAVHGTNYGYTF. The CDR3 nucleotides read TGCAGTGCTGTTCATGGGACAAACTATGGCTACACCTTC.